This T cell receptor beta chain was sequenced during a study of CD8+ T cells in alopecia areata. Extraction of RNA preceded its reverse transcription into cDNA, which served as the sequencing template. Produced via immunoSEQ multiplex PCR; TCRdb's table is partial and in-frame only. The table records under 350,000 clones, 58% of them present only once. This clone came up a few times. Its antigen is still unknown. Study results and limitations: With just one nonresponder, it is still uncertain whether baseline CD8+ expansion relates to response.

The treatment: oral pan-JAK inhibitor, 5-10 mg twice daily. Germline values: CDR1 SGHTA, CDR2 FQGNSA. The length of the CDR3 is 14 residues. Trimming took 5 bases from V and 4 from J, leaving 14 bases between them. The receptor comes from a human donor with alopecia areata. The sample was CD4+ T cells sorted from blood, taken at week 24, from a patient treated with tofacitinib. The genes are TRBV7-2 and TRBJ2-5; possibly TRBD2 for D (7 bases). CDR3 nucleotides: TGTGCCAGCAGCCCCGAGGGGGGGGGAGAGACCCAGTACTTC. This translates into CASSPEGGGETQYF. The full variable domain, in which reference TRBV7-2 and TRBJ2-5 provide the parts outside the CDR3, is GAGVSQSPSNKVTEKGKDVELRCDPISGHTALYWYRQSLGQGLEFLIYFQGNSAPDKSGLPSDRFSAERTGGSVSTLTIQRTQQEDSAVYLCASSPEGGGETQYFGPGTRLLVL.